This passage covers 28 T cell receptor beta chains from one sample sequenced in a study of T cell responses to AZD1222 COVID-19 vaccine. The table came from immunoSEQ multiplex PCR; TCRdb's copy has only in-frame clones and leaves some out. This sample has over 85,000 clones, with 80% to 90% found just once. The starting material was peripheral blood, obtained 28 days after the second AZD1222 dose. Receptors originate from an adult who received the AZD1222 COVID-19 vaccine.

This chain links TRBV18 with TRBJ1-1, with 8 bases identical to TRBD1. This CDR3 spans 15 amino acids. The V segment lost 2 bases and the J segment 6 bases; nucleotides outside the gene matches: 8. The germline V gene has CDR1 KGHSH and CDR2 LQKENI. Written as DNA, the CDR3 is TGTGCCAGCTCACCATCGCGGACAGGGAATTCTGAAGCTTTCTTT. This translates into CASSPSRTGNSEAFF.

Comments on this clone: Other nucleotide sequences in the sample specify the same CDR3. CDR3 DNA sequence: TGTGCCAGCATTAGGGGGGGGCAGGGGGAAGACACCGGGGAGCTGTTTTTT. This gives the protein CASIRGGQGEDTGELFF. The chain couples TRBV2 to TRBJ2-2, with D perhaps assigned TRBD1 or TRBD2 (7 bases each). Trimming took off 7 bases at V and 3 bases at J, with 21 bases between the two ends. Germline V gene lookup returns CDR1 SNHLY and CDR2 FYNNEI. The CDR3 contains 17 residues.

In its sample, this clone was seen a few times. V is TRBV11-2 and J is TRBJ1-1, with TRBD1 matching over 8 bases. Losses at the gene ends were 4 bases for V and 3 bases for J; bases not matched to a gene: 4. Germline V gene data show CDR1 as SGHAT and CDR2 as FQNNGV. The CDR3 has 14 residues. Written as DNA, the CDR3 is TGTGCCAGCAGCTATCAGGGGGCGGACACTGAAGCTTTCTTT. Its protein is CASSYQGADTEAFF.

V usage is TRBV27 and J usage is TRBJ2-1, with 13 nucleotides matching TRBD2. The J segment lost 0 bases and the V segment lost 3 bases, leaving 5 bases of the junction unmatched. This CDR3 spans 18 amino acids. Germline values: CDR1 MNHEY, CDR2 SMNVEV (reference sequence). CDR3 residues: CASSLGWTSGSSYNEQFF. The CDR3 DNA sequence: TGTGCCAGCAGTTTGGGCTGGACTAGCGGGAGCTCCTACAATGAGCAGTTCTTC.

The chain couples TRBV28 to TRBJ1-2; D gene unclear. V was pared by 3 bases and J by 0 bases, with 11 bases between. Germline V gives CDR1 MDHEN, CDR2 SYDVKM. The CDR3 spans 15 residues. The CDR3 DNA is TGTGCCAGCAGTTTCCGGGCCATGCCTAACTATGGCTACACCTTC. Amino acids: CASSFRAMPNYGYTF.

This chain links TRBV6-5 with TRBJ2-3, with D unresolved. The CDR3 contains 11 residues. CDR1 and CDR2 from the germline V gene are MNHEY and SVGAGI. Deletions cut 7 bases from V and 6 bases from J, with 8 bases between. CDR3 amino acids: CASTTRDTQYF. Written as DNA, the CDR3 is TGTGCCAGCACCACTCGGGATACGCAGTATTTT.

This rearrangement joins TRBV12-3 or TRBV12-4 to TRBJ1-4; D perhaps matches TRBD1 (5 bases). The length of the CDR3 is 13 residues. Trimming left V 2 bases short and J 13 bases short, with 14 bases between. CDR3 protein: CASSLRLQGSLFF. DNA for the CDR3: TGTGCCAGCAGTTTAAGGCTCCAGGGCTCACTGTTTTTT.

The chain couples TRBV2 to TRBJ1-2; a possible D gene is TRBD1 (6 bases). Trimming removed 6 bases from V and 2 bases from J, with 10 bases in between. CDR3 length equals 13 residues. The V gene's germline CDR1 is SNHLY and CDR2 FYNNEI. The chain's CDR3 is CASRTGGNYGYTF. The CDR3, as DNA: TGTGCCAGCAGGACAGGTGGGAACTATGGCTACACCTTC.

A single count supports this clone. One junction end disagrees with the germline gene, perhaps due to a read error. V usage is TRBV7-9 and J usage is TRBJ2-6; tentative D call: TRBD1 (5 bases). CDR1 and CDR2 (germline): SEHNR, FQNEAQ (reference sequence). The CDR3 runs 18 residues. The CDR3 sequence is CASSLDRVRPTGANVLAF. The CDR3 DNA reads as TGTGCCAGCAGCTTAGACCGGGTCCGTCCCACTGGGGCCAACGTCCTGGCTTTC.

J is TRBJ1-5 and V is TRBV11-2; D ambiguous. Between the trimmed V and J ends, which lost 0 bases and 4 bases, there was a span of 4 bases. The CDR3 has 13 residues. Germline CDR1 SGHAT, CDR2 FQNNGV. CDR3 in DNA: TGTGCCAGCAGCTTAGACCTTAATCAGCCCCAGCATTTT. It specifies CASSLDLNQPQHF.

This rearrangement joins TRBV6-1 to TRBJ2-7, with 8 bases identical to TRBD1. This CDR3 is 16 amino acids long. The V gene end was trimmed by 3 bases and the J gene end by 5 bases; junction bases not matched to a gene: 12. The V gene's germline CDR1 is MNHNS and CDR2 SASEGT. The CDR3 nucleotides read TGTGCCAGCAGTGAGCCTGGGACAGGAAAACCCGACGAGCAGTACTTC. Protein: CASSEPGTGKPDEQYF.

The chain uses TRBV7-3 and TRBJ2-2, with TRBD2 identical over 12 bases. The CDR3 totals 15 residues. The germline V gene has CDR1 SGHTA and CDR2 FQGTGA. Germline trimming cut 4 bases from V and 6 bases from J; bases unmatched to any gene: 3. The CDR3 reads CASSSLAGGAGELFF. The CDR3 DNA sequence: TGTGCCAGCAGCTCCCTAGCGGGGGGGGCCGGGGAGCTGTTTTTT.

This rearrangement joins TRBV5-4 to TRBJ2-5, with 11 bases identical to TRBD2. The CDR3 consists of 15 residues. Germline loops: CDR1 SGHNT, CDR2 YYREEE (reference sequence). V was pared by 4 bases and J by 2 bases, with 4 bases of the junction left unmatched. The CDR3 sequence: CASSLGTSGQETQYF. CDR3 in DNA: TGTGCCAGCAGCCTAGGGACTAGCGGACAAGAGACCCAGTACTTC.

The V gene is TRBV4-1, the J gene TRBJ2-7, with D tentatively TRBD1 (6 bases). The germline V and J ends were trimmed by 1 base and 2 bases, with 12 bases remaining between them. The germline CDR1 and CDR2 sequences are MGHRA and YSYEKL. This CDR3 region has 15 residues. In DNA, the CDR3 is TGCGCCAGCAGCCAAGGAACACAGGGTCCCTACGAGCAGTACTTC. Protein product: CASSQGTQGPYEQYF.

The chain links TRBV3-1 (or the pseudogene TRBV3-2) to TRBJ2-1, with D tentatively TRBD1 (5 bases). V lost 0 bases to trimming and J lost 6 bases, with 9 bases between them. The germline V gene has CDR1 LGHDT and CDR2 YNNKEL (reference sequence). The CDR3 is 14 residues long. In DNA form, the CDR3 reads TGTGCCAGCAGCCAAGATGCAGGGTTCAATGAGCAGTTCTTC. Translated: CASSQDAGFNEQFF.

The chain joins TRBV19 to TRBJ1-2, with D maybe TRBD1 (6 bases). CDR1 and CDR2 from the germline V gene are LNHDA and SQIVND (reference sequence). With 6 bases removed from V and 1 base from J, the gap between germline ends came to 9 bases. This CDR3 spans 13 amino acids. The CDR3 reads CASRDRNNYGYTF. The CDR3 bases are TGTGCCAGTAGGGACAGAAATAACTATGGCTACACCTTC.

This chain uses TRBV19 with TRBJ2-1; possible D gene TRBD2, 6 bases. CDR1 is LNHDA and CDR2 is SQIVND in the germline V gene (reference sequence). Trimming took off 3 bases at V and 6 bases at J, with 12 bases between the two ends. The length of the CDR3 is 14 residues. The CDR3: CASSMGLPTNEQFF. The DNA for the CDR3 is TGTGCCAGTAGTATGGGACTCCCGACCAATGAGCAGTTCTTC.

The chain joins TRBV4-1 to TRBJ2-7; TRBD1 agrees at 8 bases. The CDR3 sequence is 14 residues long. The germline V gene encodes CDR1 MGHRA and CDR2 YSYEKL. After removal of 4 bases from V and 5 bases from J, the junction contained 7 bases not matched to a gene. For the CDR3, the DNA is TGCGCCAGCAGCCGAAGGGACAGGATGGACGAGCAGTACTTC. Protein product: CASSRRDRMDEQYF.

The chain combines TRBV5-6 with TRBJ1-5, with D unresolved. CDR3 length: 15 residues. CDR1 SGHDT and CDR2 YYEEEE come from the germline V gene. V lost 3 bases, J lost 0 bases, and 10 bases lay in between. The CDR3 sequence: CASSSVHYSNQPQHF. CDR3 in DNA: TGTGCCAGCAGCTCCGTACACTATAGCAATCAGCCCCAGCATTTT.

This chain links TRBV5-1 with TRBJ1-1; no clear D gene. The CDR3 runs 14 residues. CDR1 is SGHRS and CDR2 is YFSETQ in the germline V gene. V lost 4 bases and J 0 bases, leaving 10 bases between the germline ends. The CDR3 DNA follows: TGCGCCAGCAGCCAGGCTACGGTGAACACTGAAGCTTTCTTT. Residues: CASSQATVNTEAFF.

This clone was counted once. This sequence joins TRBV7-3 and TRBJ2-7; D is unresolved. Germline V CDR1 and CDR2: SGHTA, FQGTGA. The V and J ends lost 1 base and 0 bases respectively, with 10 bases between them. This CDR3 is 15 amino acids long. CDR3 in amino acids: CASSLMGGSSYEQYF. CDR3 coding DNA: TGTGCCAGCAGCTTAATGGGCGGTAGCTCCTACGAGCAGTACTTC.

The V call is TRBV5-1, the J call TRBJ2-2; perhaps TRBD1 as D (6 bases). Germline V gene data show CDR1 as SGHRS and CDR2 as YFSETQ. Trimming took 4 bases from V and 3 from J, leaving 13 bases between them. The CDR3 is made up of 15 amino acids. CDR3 nucleotides: TGCGCCAGCAGCGGACTTACAGGGTACACCGGGGAGCTGTTTTTT. Residues: CASSGLTGYTGELFF.

This clone was recorded only once. The V gene is TRBV29-1, the J gene TRBJ1-5; possibly TRBD1 for D (6 bases). The CDR3 has 13 residues. The germline V gene encodes CDR1 SQVTM and CDR2 ANQGSEA. Trimming left V 6 bases short and J 7 bases short, with 16 bases between. The DNA for the CDR3 is TGCAGCGTAGTCACAGGGTTTCGACAGCCCCAGCATTTT. Protein product: CSVVTGFRQPQHF.

V is TRBV5-1 and J is TRBJ2-7; D is ambiguous. The CDR3 extends over 13 amino acids. V shed 4 bases and J shed 3 bases, with 11 bases lying between them. Germline CDR1 and CDR2: SGHRS and YFSETQ. Written as DNA, the CDR3 is TGCGCCAGCAGCCTCAGGACGAACTACGAGCAGTACTTC. Amino acid sequence: CASSLRTNYEQYF. The complete variable domain, with remaining parts taken from reference TRBV5-1 and TRBJ2-7, reads KAGVTQTPRYLIKTRGQQVTLSCSPISGHRSVSWYQQTPGQGLQFLFEYFSETQRNKGNFPGRFSGRQFSNSRSEMNVSTLELGDSALYLCASSLRTNYEQYFGPGTRLTVT.

This chain connects TRBV11-3 to TRBJ1-2, with D perhaps TRBD1 (5 bases). CDR3 length equals 15 residues. V was clipped by 1 base and J by 5 bases, with 14 bases between them. CDR1 SGHNT and CDR2 YENEEA come from the germline V gene. CDR3 in amino acids: CASSLGSRATYGYTF. The CDR3 region has the DNA TGTGCCAGCAGCTTAGGTTCCAGGGCCACTTATGGCTACACCTTC. Full variable domain (rest looked up from reference TRBV11-3 and TRBJ1-2): EAGVVQSPRYKIIEKKQPVAFWCNPISGHNTLYWYLQNLGQGPELLIRYENEEAVDDSQLPKDRFSAERLKGVDSTLKIQPAELGDSAVYLCASSLGSRATYGYTFGSGTRLTVV.

This clone was seen once. This chain uses TRBV9 with TRBJ1-2, with D hard to call. In germline, CDR1 is SGDLS, CDR2 YYNGEE. Trimming shortened V by 4 bases and J by 8 bases, and 18 bases separated the two germline ends. CDR3 size: 14 residues. As DNA, the CDR3 is TGTGCCAGCAGCCCCTCCGAGGGCATCGGCGGCTACACCTTC. As protein: CASSPSEGIGGYTF. Variable domain in full (rest from reference TRBV9 and TRBJ1-2): DSGVTQTPKHLITATGQRVTLRCSPRSGDLSVYWYQQSLDQGLQFLIQYYNGEERAKGNILERFSAQQFPDLHSELNLSSLELGDSALYFCASSPSEGIGGYTFGSGTRLTVV.

This clone has just a few counts. The J gene is TRBJ2-7, the V gene TRBV5-4; 7 nucleotides line up with TRBD1. CDR1 SGHNT and CDR2 YYREEE come from the germline V gene (reference sequence). Trimming took 4 bases from V and 0 from J; bases not matched to a gene: 7. The CDR3 sequence is 15 residues long. Written as DNA, the CDR3 is TGTGCCAGCAGCACTACGGACAGGAGCTCCTACGAGCAGTACTTC. Residues: CASSTTDRSSYEQYF. The full variable domain, rest sourced from reference TRBV5-4 and TRBJ2-7, is ETGVTQSPTHLIKTRGQQVTLRCSSQSGHNTVSWYQQALGQGPQFIFQYYREEENGRGNFPPRFSGLQFPNYSSELNVNALELDDSALYLCASSTTDRSSYEQYFGPGTRLTVT.

The rearrangement joins TRBV27 to TRBJ1-4; the D gene is possibly TRBD1 (5 bases). CDR1 is MNHEY and CDR2 is SMNVEV in the germline V gene (reference sequence). The CDR3 is 15 residues long. V lost 5 bases to trimming and J lost 5 bases, with 15 bases between them. This CDR3 is CASSTRDSGNEKLFF. The DNA for the CDR3 is TGTGCCAGCAGTACCCGGGACTCAGGCAATGAAAAACTGTTTTTT. The variable domain in full, completed from reference TRBV27 and TRBJ1-4, reads EAQVTQNPRYLITVTGKKLTVTCSQNMNHEYMSWYRQDPGLGLRQIYYSMNVEVTDKGDVPEGYKVSRKEKRNFPLILESPSPNQTSLYFCASSTRDSGNEKLFFGSGTQLSVL.